This TCR beta chain originates from a study of beta chain features in type 1 diabetes. Study context: Investigators examined roughly 99,000,000 sorted cells across all samples.

The CDR3 is 15 amino acids. V was pared by 7 bases and J by 0 bases, with 10 bases between. Germline-derived CDR1 and CDR2 are SNHLY and FYNNEI. Since all of the isolated RNA was reverse transcribed, expressed TCRB transcripts were what got sequenced. Produced via immunoSEQ multiplex PCR; TCRdb's table is partial and in-frame only. This sample has around 140,000 clones, with 9.7% found just once. In regard to this clone: The target antigen is unknown.

Whole-study results and caveats: Any role of HLA type in TCRB rearrangement remained unresolved here.

The clonotype comes from a middle-aged woman in good health. The V gene is TRBV2, the J gene TRBJ1-6; no firm D call. Input material: central memory CD4+ T cells from blood. The CDR3: CASKTGSSYNSPLHF. CDR3 bases: TGTGCCAGCAAAACCGGGAGCTCCTATAATTCACCCCTCCACTTT. Using reference TRBV2 and TRBJ1-6 for the parts outside the CDR3, the full variable domain is EPEVTQTPSHQVTQMGQEVILRCVPISNHLYFYWYRQILGQKVEFLVSFYNNEISEKSEIFDDQFSVERPDGSNFTLKIRSTKLEDSAMYFCASKTGSSYNSPLHFGNGTRLTVT.